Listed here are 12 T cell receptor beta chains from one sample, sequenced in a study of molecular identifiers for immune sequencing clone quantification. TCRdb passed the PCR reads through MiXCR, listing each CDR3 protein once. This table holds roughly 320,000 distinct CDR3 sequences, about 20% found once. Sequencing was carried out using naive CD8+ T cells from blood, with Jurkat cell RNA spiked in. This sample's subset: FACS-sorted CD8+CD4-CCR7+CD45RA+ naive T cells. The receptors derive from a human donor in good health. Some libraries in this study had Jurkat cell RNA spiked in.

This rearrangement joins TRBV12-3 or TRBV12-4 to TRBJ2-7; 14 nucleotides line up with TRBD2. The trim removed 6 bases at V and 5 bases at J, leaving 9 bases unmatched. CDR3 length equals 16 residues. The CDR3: CASSNGGLAGADEQYF. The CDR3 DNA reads TGTGCCAGCAGCAATGGGGGACTAGCGGGAGCCGACGAGCAGTACTTC.

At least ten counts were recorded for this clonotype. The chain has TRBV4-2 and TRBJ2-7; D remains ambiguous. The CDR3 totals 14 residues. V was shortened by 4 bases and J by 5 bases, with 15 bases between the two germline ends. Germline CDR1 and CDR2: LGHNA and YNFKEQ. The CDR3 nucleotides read TGTGCCAGCAGCCCACAAGAGAGCCGCGACGAGCAGTACTTC. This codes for CASSPQESRDEQYF.

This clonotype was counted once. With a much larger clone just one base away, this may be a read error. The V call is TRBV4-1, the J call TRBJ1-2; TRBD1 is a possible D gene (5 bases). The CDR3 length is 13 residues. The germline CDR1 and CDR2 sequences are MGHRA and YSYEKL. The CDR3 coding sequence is TGCACCAGCAGCCTCGTACAGGATTCTGGCTACACCTTC. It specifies CTSSLVQDSGYTF.

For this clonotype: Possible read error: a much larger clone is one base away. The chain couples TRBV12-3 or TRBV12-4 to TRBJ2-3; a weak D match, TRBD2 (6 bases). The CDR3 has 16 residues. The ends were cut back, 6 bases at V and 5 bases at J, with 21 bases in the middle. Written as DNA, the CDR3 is TGTGCCAGCAGCCAGTACCTAGTGGGGGGTGTAGATACGCAGTATTTT. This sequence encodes CASSQYLVGGVDTQYF.

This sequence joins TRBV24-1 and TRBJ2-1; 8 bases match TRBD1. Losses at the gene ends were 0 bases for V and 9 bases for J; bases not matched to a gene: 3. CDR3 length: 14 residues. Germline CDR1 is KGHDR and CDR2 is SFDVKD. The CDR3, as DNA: TGTGCCACCAGTGATTTGTACAGGGGGAGTGAGCAGTTCTTC. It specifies CATSDLYRGSEQFF.

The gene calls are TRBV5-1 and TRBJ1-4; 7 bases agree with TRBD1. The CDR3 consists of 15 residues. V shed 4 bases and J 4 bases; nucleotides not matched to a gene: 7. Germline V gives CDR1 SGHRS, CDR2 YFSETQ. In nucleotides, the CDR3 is TGCGCCAGCAGCCAATGGACAGGATGTAATGAAAAACTGTTTTTT. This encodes CASSQWTGCNEKLFF.

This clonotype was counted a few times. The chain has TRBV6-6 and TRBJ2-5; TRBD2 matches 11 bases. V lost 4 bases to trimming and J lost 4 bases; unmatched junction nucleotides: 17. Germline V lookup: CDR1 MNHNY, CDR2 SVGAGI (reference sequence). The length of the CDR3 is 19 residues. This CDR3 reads CASSFTPNTMTSGVETQYF. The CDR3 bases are TGTGCCAGCAGTTTCACCCCCAACACAATGACTAGCGGGGTAGAGACCCAGTACTTC.

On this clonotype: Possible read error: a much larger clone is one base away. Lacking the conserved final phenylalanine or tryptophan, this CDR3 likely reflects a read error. The CDR3 is CASSGERGRTDTQYL. CDR3 sequence (DNA): TGTGCCAGCAGTGGCGAGCGGGGGAGAACAGATACGCAGTATCTT. V is TRBV2 and J is TRBJ2-3; 8 positions agree with TRBD2. Looked up from germline, CDR1 is SNHLY and CDR2 is FYNNEI. This CDR3 contains 15 residues. V was pared by 4 bases and J by 3 bases, with 6 bases of the junction left unmatched.

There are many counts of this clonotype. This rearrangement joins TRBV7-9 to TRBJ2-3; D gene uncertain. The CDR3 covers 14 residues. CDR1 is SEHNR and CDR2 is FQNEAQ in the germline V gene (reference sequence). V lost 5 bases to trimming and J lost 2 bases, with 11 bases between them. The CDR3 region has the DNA TGTGCCAGCAGCCCCGGACGGACCACAGATACGCAGTATTTT. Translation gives CASSPGRTTDTQYF.

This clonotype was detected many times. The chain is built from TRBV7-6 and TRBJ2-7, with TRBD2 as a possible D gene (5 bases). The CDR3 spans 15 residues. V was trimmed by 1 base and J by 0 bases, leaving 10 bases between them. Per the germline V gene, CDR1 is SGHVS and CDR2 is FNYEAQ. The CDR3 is CASSLGERVSYEQYF. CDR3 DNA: TGTGCCAGCAGCTTAGGAGAGAGGGTCTCCTACGAGCAGTACTTC. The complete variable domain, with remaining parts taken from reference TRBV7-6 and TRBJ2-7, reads GAGVSQSPRYKVTKRGQDVALRCDPISGHVSLYWYRQALGQGPEFLTYFNYEAQQDKSGLPNDRFSAERPEGSISTLTIQRTEQRDSAMYRCASSLGERVSYEQYFGPGTRLTVT.

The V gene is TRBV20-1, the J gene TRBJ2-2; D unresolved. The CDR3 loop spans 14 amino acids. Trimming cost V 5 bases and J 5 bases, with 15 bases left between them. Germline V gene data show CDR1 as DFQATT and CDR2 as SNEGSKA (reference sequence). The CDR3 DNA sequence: TGCAGTGCTGTTTACTCTAGAGTTACCGGGGAGCTGTTTTTT. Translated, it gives CSAVYSRVTGELFF.

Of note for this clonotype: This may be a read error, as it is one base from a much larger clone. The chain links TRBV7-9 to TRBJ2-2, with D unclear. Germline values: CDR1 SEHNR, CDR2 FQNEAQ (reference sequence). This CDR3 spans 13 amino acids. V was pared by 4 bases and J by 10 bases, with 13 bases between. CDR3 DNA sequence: TGTGCCAGCAGCTCGCCCAGTCATGAGGAGCTGTTTTTT. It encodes CASSSPSHEELFF.